This T cell receptor (beta chain) comes out of a study of human T cells and chemical hapten exposure. Whole-study findings and limits: Following DPC sensitization, TCRs present above 1 in 1000 frequency showed no change.

Individual cDNA molecules received unique molecular identifiers in the library. Per the original methods: Samples held a median of roughly 100,000 TCRs, range about 23,224–690,600. One entry per CDR3 protein results from TCRdb running MiXCR on the RACE reads. The V and J calls and clone size are TCRdb's, not the authors'. The sample shows approximately 90,000 distinct CDR3 sequences, approximately 8.2% of them seen only once. V shed 5 bases, J shed 7 bases, and the junction held 6 bases outside the gene matches. This CDR3 spans 13 amino acids. Time point noted: healthy volunteer bleed at 2 weeks. It was unfractionated whole blood from which total RNA was extracted. Worth noting for this clonotype: Its antigen is unidentified.

The TCR was taken from a female donor in good health. Some clones in this sample may be carry-over from other donors' samples. Sequencing was carried out using whole blood. This rearrangement joins TRBV12-3 or TRBV12-4 to TRBJ1-2; 8 positions agree with TRBD1. Here the CDR3 reads CASSDRGGFGYTF. CDR3 DNA sequence: TGTGCCAGCAGTGACAGGGGAGGGTTTGGCTACACCTTC.